Listed here are 14 T cell receptor beta chains from one sample, sequenced in a study of cytomegalovirus exposure and HLA in healthy donors. In the PCR, 60 Vbeta and 13 Jbeta primers were used. Some clones are missing from TCRdb's copy, which holds only in-frame ones; the method was immunoSEQ multiplex PCR. This sample contains 120,000 to 150,000 clones. Sequenced input: PBMCs. The receptors come from a man aged 35 to 55 in good health and CMV-seronegative.

The V gene is TRBV7-8, the J gene TRBJ1-5, with a tentative D call TRBD1 (6 bases). V was trimmed by 2 bases and J by 2 bases, leaving 13 bases between them. The CDR3 sequence is 16 residues long. From germline, CDR1 is SGHVS and CDR2 FQNEAQ. This chain's CDR3 is CASSLTGSDGNQPQHF. The CDR3 DNA reads as TGTGCCAGCAGCTTAACAGGGTCAGATGGCAATCAGCCCCAGCATTTT.

V gene TRBV7-9 combines with J gene TRBJ1-4, with D uncertain. The V gene lost 8 bases and the J gene lost 5 bases, with 12 bases spanning the gap. The CDR3 has 13 residues. Germline loops: CDR1 SEHNR, CDR2 FQNEAQ (reference sequence). The CDR3 nucleotides are TGTGCCAGCCGGGGATCCCGAAATGAAAAACTGTTTTTT. This sequence encodes CASRGSRNEKLFF.

This chain joins TRBV6-1 and TRBJ2-2; D gene uncertain. The CDR3 is made up of 12 amino acids. Germline CDR1 and CDR2: MNHNS and SASEGT. V shed 3 bases and J shed 6 bases, with 5 bases lying between them. CDR3 protein: CASSETPGELFF. As DNA, the CDR3 is TGTGCCAGCAGTGAGACTCCCGGGGAGCTGTTTTTT.

V is TRBV7-9 and J is TRBJ2-1, with D possibly matching TRBD2 (5 bases). V lost 2 bases and J lost 9, with 11 bases in between. Germline loops: CDR1 SEHNR, CDR2 FQNEAQ (reference sequence). The CDR3 has 13 amino acids. The CDR3 nucleotides are TGTGCCAGCAGCTTAACGTCTAGCTTTGAGCAGTTCTTC. Protein sequence: CASSLTSSFEQFF. Full variable domain (missing parts from reference TRBV7-9 and TRBJ2-1): DTGVSQNPRHKITKRGQNVTFRCDPISEHNRLYWYRQTLGQGPEFLTYFQNEAQLEKSRLLSDRFSAERPKGSFSTLEIQRTEQGDSAMYLCASSLTSSFEQFFGPGTRLTVL.

The chain links TRBV29-1 to TRBJ2-1, with D possibly matching TRBD2 (6 bases). V lost 3 bases to trimming and J lost 6 bases, with 9 bases between them. From germline, CDR1 is SQVTM and CDR2 ANQGSEA. The CDR3 extends over 12 amino acids. The CDR3 protein is CSVEAGSNEQFF. CDR3 coding DNA: TGCAGCGTTGAGGCCGGGAGCAATGAGCAGTTCTTC.

A word on this clone: Other DNA variants within this sample encode the same CDR3. The rearrangement joins TRBV7-3 to TRBJ2-5, with TRBD1 matching 11 bases. Germline lookup yields CDR1 SGHTA and CDR2 FQGTGA. The length of the CDR3 is 14 residues. V trimming: 5 bases; J trimming: 4 bases; junction bases outside the gene matches: 3. In nucleotides, the CDR3 is TGTGCCAGCAGCCCGGACAGGGGGCGAGAGACCCAGTACTTC. Its protein product is CASSPDRGRETQYF. Combining the CDR3 with reference TRBV7-3 and TRBJ2-5 gives the whole variable domain GAGVSQTPSNKVTEKGKYVELRCDPISGHTALYWYRQSLGQGPEFLIYFQGTGAADDSGLPNDRFFAVRPEGSVSTLKIQRTERGDSAVYLCASSPDRGRETQYFGPGTRLLVL.

The rearrangement uses TRBV9 and TRBJ2-3, with 10 nucleotides matching TRBD2. Germline assignment: CDR1 SGDLS and CDR2 YYNGEE. The ends lost 4 bases at V and 2 bases at J; junction bases unmatched: 7. This CDR3 has 16 amino acids. The CDR3 reads CASSSGTSATTDTQYF. CDR3 sequence (DNA): TGTGCCAGCAGCTCAGGGACTAGCGCCACCACAGATACGCAGTATTTT.

This chain connects TRBV7-9 to TRBJ1-1; TRBD1 is a possible D gene (5 bases). This CDR3 comprises 16 residues. Germline V CDR1 and CDR2: SEHNR, FQNEAQ (reference sequence). Trimming pared 1 base from V and 0 bases from J, leaving 12 bases between. CDR3 loop: CASSLGYRLMNTEAFF. The CDR3 region has the DNA TGTGCCAGCAGCTTAGGTTACAGGTTGATGAACACTGAAGCTTTCTTT.

In the case of this clone: In the same sample, other DNA sequences code for this CDR3. The V and J genes are TRBV5-4 and TRBJ2-7, with 11 positions matching TRBD2. CDR1 and CDR2 from the germline V gene are SGHNT and YYREEE (reference sequence). V dropped 4 bases and J dropped 3; count of bases not matched to a gene: 9. The CDR3 sequence is 16 residues long. This CDR3 reads CASSGGPGTSGYEQYF. The CDR3 nucleotides are TGTGCCAGCAGCGGGGGGCCGGGGACTAGCGGCTACGAGCAGTACTTC.

V is TRBV6-5 and J is TRBJ2-5; 7 nucleotides agree with TRBD1. The V gene's germline CDR1 is MNHEY and CDR2 SVGAGI. CDR3 length equals 13 residues. V lost 4 bases to trimming and J lost 4 bases; unmatched junction nucleotides: 3. The CDR3 reads CASSSSGGETQYF. The CDR3 DNA sequence: TGTGCCAGCAGTTCATCAGGGGGAGAGACCCAGTACTTC.

This rearrangement joins TRBV2 to TRBJ2-3; 8 nucleotides line up with TRBD2. Trimming cost V 1 base and J 14 bases; bases outside gene matches: 5. Germline lookup yields CDR1 SNHLY and CDR2 FYNNEI. The CDR3 totals 12 residues. CDR3 sequence: CASSEGRGGWYF. DNA of the CDR3: TGTGCCAGCAGTGAAGGTCGGGGGGGCTGGTATTTT.

CDR3 sequence: CSGSGTVYQETQYF. CDR3 nucleotides: TGCAGCGGATCCGGGACAGTGTACCAAGAGACCCAGTACTTC. The chain combines TRBV29-1 with TRBJ2-5; 7 bases match TRBD1. The V gene's germline CDR1 is SQVTM and CDR2 ANQGSEA. The CDR3 totals 14 residues. J lost 0 bases, V lost 7 bases, and 8 bases had no gene match.

The chain couples TRBV7-2 to TRBJ1-1, with D possibly matching TRBD1 (5 bases). Germline CDR1 reads SGHTA; CDR2 reads FQGNSA. Trimming removed 0 bases at V and 1 base at J, with 9 bases between. The CDR3 has 15 residues. In DNA form, the CDR3 reads TGTGCCAGCAGCTTAGCGCGGGGGACGAACACTGAAGCTTTCTTT. Protein: CASSLARGTNTEAFF. Using reference TRBV7-2 and TRBJ1-1 for the parts outside the CDR3, the full variable domain is GAGVSQSPSNKVTEKGKDVELRCDPISGHTALYWYRQSLGQGLEFLIYFQGNSAPDKSGLPSDRFSAERTGGSVSTLTIQRTQQEDSAVYLCASSLARGTNTEAFFGQGTRLTVV.

This chain uses TRBV2 with TRBJ1-1; D remains unclear. Germline V CDR1 and CDR2: SNHLY, FYNNEI. There are 15 residues in the CDR3. Deletions cut 5 bases from V and 0 bases from J, with 13 bases between. CDR3 region: CASSSTDTLNTEAFF. CDR3 DNA sequence: TGTGCCAGCAGTTCAACCGACACCTTGAACACTGAAGCTTTCTTT. The full variable domain, its missing parts supplied by reference TRBV2 and TRBJ1-1, is EPEVTQTPSHQVTQMGQEVILRCVPISNHLYFYWYRQILGQKVEFLVSFYNNEISEKSEIFDDQFSVERPDGSNFTLKIRSTKLEDSAMYFCASSSTDTLNTEAFFGQGTRLTVV.